There are a few counts of the clone carrying this T cell receptor beta chain. The V segment lost 3 bases and the J segment 3 bases; nucleotides outside the gene matches: 3. The V gene's germline CDR1 is KGHSH and CDR2 LQKENI. The CDR3 has 14 amino acids. This specimen belongs to a study of neurological immune-mediated disorders. In each sequencing run, over 180 million TCR-beta sequences were generated from 15-18 subjects. A single record per CDR3 protein comes from TCRdb applying MiXCR to the 5' RACE reads. This sample carries tens of thousands of distinct CDR3 sequences, roughly 4.5% of them seen once, and the ten largest clones take under 7.5%.

The J gene is TRBJ2-3, the V gene TRBV18; TRBD2 matches at 7 bases. What was sequenced was PBMCs. This clonotype was obtained from a man aged 25-45 years with multiple sclerosis. CDR3 bases: TGTGCCAGCTCACCCCGGACTAGAACAGATACGCAGTATTTT. This sequence encodes CASSPRTRTDTQYF.